One sample yielded the 27 T cell receptor beta chains listed below, sequenced in a study of lymphopenia after photon versus proton radiotherapy. Profiling relied on immunoSEQ multiplex PCR, and the TCRdb table lists in-frame clones only, not all of them. The sample carries approximately 29,000 clones, 84% recorded once. The material sequenced was peripheral blood, taken from a patient treated with proton-based radiotherapy. All receptors derive from a woman aged 70-85 years with pancreatic cancer.

V is TRBV28 and J is TRBJ1-1; D is possibly TRBD1 (5 bases). V was cut by 7 bases and J by 6 bases, with 15 bases left in between. There are 13 residues in the CDR3. Germline V gene lookup returns CDR1 MDHEN and CDR2 SYDVKM. The CDR3 loop reads CASTSEGRAEAFF. CDR3 DNA: TGTGCCAGCACCTCGGAGGGACGGGCTGAAGCTTTCTTT.

J is TRBJ1-2 and V is TRBV9; 7 nucleotides line up with TRBD1. CDR1 is SGDLS and CDR2 is YYNGEE in the germline V gene. The V gene end was trimmed by 0 bases and the J gene end by 5 bases; junction bases not matched to a gene: 7. The CDR3 sequence is 15 residues long. CDR3 in amino acids: CASSVGAGGVYGYTF. For the CDR3, the DNA is TGTGCCAGCAGCGTAGGGGCAGGGGGTGTGTATGGCTACACCTTC.

V and J are TRBV30 and TRBJ2-5; D possibly corresponds to TRBD1 (6 bases). Germline CDR1 reads GTSNPN; CDR2 reads SVGIG (reference sequence). V lost 1 base to trimming and J lost 2 bases, with 14 bases between them. This CDR3 is 15 amino acids long. The CDR3 DNA reads TGTGCCTGGAGTGCCCTCTACGGACAGCAAGAGACCCAGTACTTC. Protein product: CAWSALYGQQETQYF.

The V call is TRBV5-4, the J call TRBJ1-3; 8 bases line up with TRBD1. This CDR3 spans 14 amino acids. Germline V gene lookup returns CDR1 SGHNT and CDR2 YYREEE (reference sequence). Germline trimming cut 3 bases from V and 5 bases from J; bases unmatched to any gene: 4. Here the CDR3 DNA reads TGTGCCAGCAGCTCGTCAGGGGGCAGAAACACCATATATTTT. It translates to CASSSSGGRNTIYF.

This chain joins TRBV11-1 and TRBJ2-3, with 9 bases aligning to TRBD1. CDR1 and CDR2 from the germline V gene are SGHAT and FQDESV (reference sequence). This CDR3 has 15 residues. V shed 5 bases and J 6 bases; nucleotides not matched to a gene: 9. The CDR3 is CASSPPGTGRDTQYF. DNA of the CDR3: TGTGCCAGCAGCCCTCCCGGGACAGGGAGGGATACGCAGTATTTT.

This clone was detected once. This chain joins TRBV19 and TRBJ2-2; possible D gene TRBD1, 5 bases. Germline V gives CDR1 LNHDA, CDR2 SQIVND (reference sequence). The CDR3 length is 14 residues. The V end was cut by 2 bases, the J end by 8 bases, with 12 bases between. The CDR3 sequence is CASSIFGQTGELFF. The DNA of the CDR3 is TGTGCCAGTAGTATATTCGGACAAACGGGGGAGCTGTTTTTT.

The rearrangement uses TRBV11-2 and TRBJ2-5, with TRBD2 matching over 11 bases. The germline CDR1 and CDR2 sequences are SGHAT and FQNNGV. This CDR3 is 17 amino acids long. The J segment lost 4 bases and the V segment lost 5 bases, leaving 12 bases of the junction unmatched. CDR3 amino acids: CASSLMVTSGTAETQYF. DNA of the CDR3: TGTGCCAGCAGCCTAATGGTGACTAGCGGGACGGCAGAGACCCAGTACTTC. Full variable domain (rest looked up from reference TRBV11-2 and TRBJ2-5): EAGVAQSPRYKIIEKRQSVAFWCNPISGHATLYWYQQILGQGPKLLIQFQNNGVVDDSQLPKDRFSAERLKGVDSTLKIQPAKLEDSAVYLCASSLMVTSGTAETQYFGPGTRLLVL.

V usage is TRBV19 and J usage is TRBJ2-1; TRBD2 agrees at 12 bases. This CDR3 is 15 amino acids long. CDR1 is LNHDA, CDR2 SQIVND, per germline (reference sequence). Trimming took 4 bases from V and 4 from J; bases not matched to a gene: 2. The DNA for the CDR3 is TGTGCCAGTAGTACGGGACTAGCGGGTTACAATGAGCAGTTCTTC. This gives the protein CASSTGLAGYNEQFF.

The gene calls are TRBV28 and TRBJ2-1; TRBD2 might be the D (6 bases). This CDR3 is built from 13 residues. Between the trimmed V and J ends, which lost 3 bases and 10 bases, there was a span of 13 bases. From germline, CDR1 is MDHEN and CDR2 SYDVKM. CDR3 coding DNA: TGTGCCAGCAGTTTCTACGGGAGAGGGGAGCAGTTCTTC. Translation: CASSFYGRGEQFF.

The rearrangement joins TRBV9 to TRBJ1-6; 7 bases agree with TRBD1. The CDR3 is made up of 15 amino acids. CDR1 is SGDLS and CDR2 is YYNGEE in the germline V gene. Trimming took 4 bases from V and 5 from J; bases not matched to a gene: 6. CDR3 bases: TGTGCCAGCAGCCCTACGGGACAGAATAATTCACCCCTCCACTTT. It specifies CASSPTGQNNSPLHF. Combining the CDR3 with reference TRBV9 and TRBJ1-6 gives the whole variable domain DSGVTQTPKHLITATGQRVTLRCSPRSGDLSVYWYQQSLDQGLQFLIQYYNGEERAKGNILERFSAQQFPDLHSELNLSSLELGDSALYFCASSPTGQNNSPLHFGNGTRLTVT.

V and J are TRBV10-3 and TRBJ1-2; 9 bases line up with TRBD1. The CDR3 consists of 14 residues. CDR1 is ENHRY and CDR2 is SYGVKD in the germline V gene. Germline trimming cut 7 bases from V and 0 bases from J; bases unmatched to any gene: 3. CDR3 protein: CAITQGAANYGYTF. CDR3 bases: TGTGCCATCACACAGGGGGCGGCTAACTATGGCTACACCTTC.

This clone was detected only once. V and J are TRBV6-1 and TRBJ1-2; 10 positions match TRBD1. Germline V gene data show CDR1 as MNHNS and CDR2 as SASEGT. Trimming at V came to 6 bases and at J to 8 bases, leaving 9 bases not matched to a gene. This CDR3 has 14 amino acids. CDR3 sequence (DNA): TGTGCCAGCAGCGGGCGTGACAGGGGGCACGGCTACACCTTC. The encoded protein is CASSGRDRGHGYTF.

The chain uses TRBV9 and TRBJ2-7; tentative D call: TRBD2 (7 bases). CDR1 and CDR2 from the germline V gene are SGDLS and YYNGEE. The CDR3 spans 15 residues. V lost 5 bases and J lost 3, with 18 bases in between. DNA for the CDR3: TGTGCCAGCAGTGGGCGGGGGCTCGCAGGCTACGAGCAGTACTTC. Translated, it gives CASSGRGLAGYEQYF.

The chain couples TRBV28 to TRBJ2-3, with a tentative D call TRBD2 (6 bases). The CDR3 totals 14 residues. Trimming left V 3 bases short and J 6 bases short, with 13 bases between. Looked up from germline, CDR1 is MDHEN and CDR2 is SYDVKM. Here the CDR3 reads CASSFPREWDTQYF. The CDR3, as DNA: TGTGCCAGCAGTTTCCCCCGGGAGTGGGATACGCAGTATTTT.

The V gene is TRBV30, the J gene TRBJ2-7; the D is unclear. V lost 5 bases to trimming and J lost 3 bases, with 8 bases between them. The germline gives CDR1 GTSNPN, CDR2 SVGIG (reference sequence). CDR3 length: 11 amino acids. CDR3 coding DNA: TGTGCCTGGGCTTCGATCTACGAGCAGTACTTC. As protein: CAWASIYEQYF.

The chain is built from TRBV27 and TRBJ1-2; possible D gene TRBD1, 6 bases. In germline, CDR1 is MNHEY, CDR2 SMNVEV (reference sequence). CDR3 length equals 16 residues. The V end was cut by 5 bases, the J end by 2 bases, with 18 bases between. The CDR3 is CASSPEGQRINYGYTF. DNA of the CDR3: TGTGCCAGCAGTCCGGAGGGACAAAGGATAAACTATGGCTACACCTTC.

The chain is built from TRBV27 and TRBJ1-5, with 8 bases that match TRBD1. V trimming: 3 bases; J trimming: 6 bases; junction bases outside the gene matches: 4. The CDR3 runs 14 residues. Germline values: CDR1 MNHEY, CDR2 SMNVEV (reference sequence). CDR3 protein: CASSFRGHGQPQHF. Written as DNA, the CDR3 is TGTGCCAGCAGTTTCAGGGGGCATGGTCAGCCCCAGCATTTT.

This clone appeared a few times. The chain combines TRBV9 with TRBJ2-7; 7 bases fit TRBD2. The V gene end was trimmed by 3 bases and the J gene end by 3 bases; junction bases not matched to a gene: 9. This CDR3 region has 15 residues. Germline assignment: CDR1 SGDLS and CDR2 YYNGEE. CDR3 protein: CASSAAASGNYEQYF. The DNA for the CDR3 is TGTGCCAGCAGCGCCGCCGCTAGCGGAAACTACGAGCAGTACTTC.

The chain carries TRBV11-3 and TRBJ2-3, with 16 positions matching TRBD2. Trimming at V came to 10 bases and at J to 1 base, leaving 8 bases not matched to a gene. This CDR3 has 17 residues. The germline CDR1 and CDR2 sequences are SGHNT and YENEEA. The chain's CDR3 is CATRGGTSGRGTDTQYF. As DNA, the CDR3 is TGTGCCACCCGCGGGGGGACTAGCGGGAGGGGCACAGATACGCAGTATTTT.

The V and J genes are TRBV7-9 and TRBJ2-1; 7 nucleotides agree with TRBD1. Germline-derived CDR1 and CDR2 are SEHNR and FQNEAQ (reference sequence). Trimming cost V 5 bases and J 6 bases; bases outside gene matches: 10. CDR3 size: 15 residues. For the CDR3, the DNA is TGTGCCAGCAGCCCTGACAGGGTGATCCTCAATGAGCAGTTCTTC. Protein product: CASSPDRVILNEQFF.

The chain uses TRBV19 and TRBJ2-1; D tentatively fits TRBD1 or TRBD2 (5 bases each). CDR1 LNHDA and CDR2 SQIVND come from the germline V gene (reference sequence). The V and J ends lost 9 bases and 0 bases respectively, with 18 bases between them. The CDR3 is made up of 16 amino acids. Here the CDR3 DNA reads TGTGCCAGCGGGGCGACCGCTCTGAGCTCCTACAATGAGCAGTTCTTC. Its translation: CASGATALSSYNEQFF.

The chain recombines TRBV5-1 with TRBJ1-4, with TRBD1 matching over 7 bases. Germline-derived CDR1 and CDR2 are SGHRS and YFSETQ. The V segment lost 0 bases and the J segment 5 bases; nucleotides outside the gene matches: 1. The CDR3 consists of 14 residues. The CDR3, as DNA: TGCGCCAGCAGCTTGGCACAGGGGAATGAAAAACTGTTTTTT. Translated: CASSLAQGNEKLFF. The whole variable domain, remainder taken from reference TRBV5-1 and TRBJ1-4, is KAGVTQTPRYLIKTRGQQVTLSCSPISGHRSVSWYQQTPGQGLQFLFEYFSETQRNKGNFPGRFSGRQFSNSRSEMNVSTLELGDSALYLCASSLAQGNEKLFFGSGTQLSVL.

The chain joins TRBV11-2 to TRBJ2-1, with D unclear. Trimming shortened V by 1 base and J by 6 bases, and 7 bases separated the two germline ends. There are 13 residues in the CDR3. The germline V gene has CDR1 SGHAT and CDR2 FQNNGV. The CDR3 is CASSLAPPNEQFF. For the CDR3, the DNA is TGTGCCAGCAGCTTAGCCCCGCCCAATGAGCAGTTCTTC.

The chain is built from TRBV9 and TRBJ2-7, with 8 bases identical to TRBD1. The V segment lost 4 bases and the J segment 2 bases; nucleotides outside the gene matches: 5. The CDR3 is made up of 14 amino acids. CDR1 and CDR2 (germline): SGDLS, YYNGEE. CDR3 region: CASSPGQGTYEQYF. In DNA form, the CDR3 reads TGTGCCAGCAGCCCCGGACAGGGTACCTACGAGCAGTACTTC.

The rearrangement links TRBV7-2 to TRBJ1-1; D is perhaps TRBD1 (5 bases). Germline V CDR1 and CDR2: SGHTA, FQGNSA. Trimming cost V 4 bases and J 0 bases, with 9 bases left between them. The CDR3 consists of 14 residues. The CDR3 DNA follows: TGTGCCAGCAGCTATAACAGGCTGAACACTGAAGCTTTCTTT. Translated: CASSYNRLNTEAFF.

The CDR3 region has the DNA TGTGCCTGGAGTGGGGCAGGGGGGACATACGAGCAGTACTTC. Amino acids: CAWSGAGGTYEQYF. The chain employs TRBV30 and TRBJ2-7, with TRBD1 as a possible D gene (7 bases). This CDR3 comprises 14 residues. V was trimmed by 1 base and J by 4 bases, leaving 14 bases between them. Per germline, CDR1 GTSNPN and CDR2 SVGIG (reference sequence).

The chain couples TRBV5-4 to TRBJ2-2; TRBD2 matches at 7 bases. Germline trimming cut 9 bases from V and 0 bases from J; bases unmatched to any gene: 11. Germline CDR1 and CDR2: SGHNT and YYREEE (reference sequence). The CDR3 contains 16 residues. CDR3 in DNA: TGTGCCACCCAACGGGGCGGGACTACGAACACCGGGGAGCTGTTTTTT. Encoded protein: CATQRGGTTNTGELFF. The full variable domain, its missing parts supplied by reference TRBV5-4 and TRBJ2-2, is ETGVTQSPTHLIKTRGQQVTLRCSSQSGHNTVSWYQQALGQGPQFIFQYYREEENGRGNFPPRFSGLQFPNYSSELNVNALELDDSALYLCATQRGGTTNTGELFFGEGSRLTVL.